Shown below are 11 T cell receptor beta chains from a single sample sequenced in a study of cytomegalovirus exposure and HLA in healthy donors. PCR amplification relied on 60 Vbeta primers (plus 13 Jbeta primers). TCRdb's copy holds only in-frame clones and misses some; the assay was immunoSEQ multiplex PCR. The sample carries about 150,000 clones, around 10% recorded once. The specimen was PBMCs. The receptors were gathered from a male donor in good health and CMV-seronegative.

The rearrangement uses TRBV18 and TRBJ2-7; 7 bases fit TRBD1. With V trimmed by 4 bases and J by 0 bases, 12 bases remained unmatched. The CDR3 consists of 17 residues. Germline-derived CDR1 and CDR2 are KGHSH and LQKENI. The CDR3 DNA reads as TGTGCCAGCTCACGGACCGGGACAGCTACACCCTCCTACGAGCAGTACTTC. The encoded protein is CASSRTGTATPSYEQYF.

This chain connects TRBV28 to TRBJ1-2; D is possibly TRBD1 (5 bases). The CDR3 spans 15 residues. With 5 bases removed from V and 4 bases from J, the gap between germline ends came to 17 bases. Germline V gene sequence: CDR1 MDHEN, CDR2 SYDVKM. The CDR3 sequence: CASSSLRTLSYGYTF. Here the CDR3 DNA reads TGTGCCAGCAGTAGCCTTCGGACACTTAGCTATGGCTACACCTTC.

Only a few counts were recorded for this clone. The chain joins TRBV10-3 to TRBJ1-5; 8 nucleotides align to TRBD1. J lost 6 bases, V lost 2 bases, and 9 bases had no gene match. CDR1 ENHRY and CDR2 SYGVKD come from the germline V gene. The CDR3 extends over 16 amino acids. The CDR3 here is CAISELQGVKGQPQHF. CDR3 sequence (DNA): TGTGCCATCAGTGAGCTACAGGGGGTAAAGGGTCAGCCCCAGCATTTT.

CDR3 sequence reads: CSVEGDYNEQFF. CDR3 DNA: TGCAGCGTGGAGGGAGATTACAATGAGCAGTTCTTC. The V and J genes are TRBV29-1 and TRBJ2-1, with D maybe TRBD2 (6 bases). This CDR3 contains 12 residues. CDR1 is SQVTM, CDR2 ANQGSEA, per germline. V lost 6 bases to trimming and J lost 4 bases, with 10 bases between them.

Here the CDR3 DNA reads TGTGCCAGCAGCCTTGGACACGACACTGAAGCTTTCTTT. Amino acids: CASSLGHDTEAFF. V and J are TRBV6-4 and TRBJ1-1; D possibly corresponds to TRBD1 (5 bases). The CDR3 runs to 13 residues. The V end was cut by 6 bases, the J end by 3 bases, with 11 bases between. Germline V gene lookup returns CDR1 MRHNA and CDR2 SNTAGT.

This chain links TRBV11-2 with TRBJ1-5, with 7 nucleotides matching TRBD1. After removal of 1 base from V and 3 bases from J, the junction contained 3 bases not matched to a gene. CDR1 is SGHAT, CDR2 FQNNGV, per germline. CDR3 length: 15 residues. CDR3 region: CASSLGQGFNQPQHF. CDR3 bases: TGTGCCAGCAGCTTAGGACAGGGATTCAATCAGCCCCAGCATTTT.

This clone came up a few times. The chain combines TRBV9 with TRBJ1-5; 8 bases map to TRBD1. J gave up 7 bases and V 4 bases, and 7 bases lay outside the gene matches. Germline CDR1 and CDR2: SGDLS and YYNGEE. CDR3 length equals 14 residues. In DNA form, the CDR3 reads TGTGCCAGCAGCTCGGACAGGGTGGGCCAGCCCCAGCATTTT. The encoded protein is CASSSDRVGQPQHF.

The chain is built from TRBV6-5 and TRBJ2-5; 8 bases are shared with TRBD2. This CDR3 spans 13 amino acids. J lost 8 bases, V lost 2 bases, and 4 bases had no gene match. The germline V gene has CDR1 MNHEY and CDR2 SVGAGI. CDR3 nucleotide sequence: TGTGCCAGCAGTTACGAGGCGGGGGGAACCCAGTACTTC. Its protein product is CASSYEAGGTQYF.

V usage is TRBV9 and J usage is TRBJ2-5; perhaps TRBD2 as D (5 bases). V lost 0 bases, J lost 5 bases, and 11 bases lay in between. Germline V gives CDR1 SGDLS, CDR2 YYNGEE. The CDR3 contains 14 residues. CDR3 in amino acids: CASSVGEGRETQYF. The CDR3 DNA reads as TGTGCCAGCAGCGTAGGCGAGGGAAGGGAGACCCAGTACTTC.

The chain uses TRBV4-1 and TRBJ1-1; a weak D match, TRBD1 (6 bases). The CDR3 totals 18 residues. Germline loops: CDR1 MGHRA, CDR2 YSYEKL. The V and J ends lost 3 bases and 1 base respectively, with 21 bases between them. As DNA, the CDR3 is TGCGCCAGCAGCCACCTGGACTCCTGGACAGCCGAGAACACTGAAGCTTTCTTT. It encodes CASSHLDSWTAENTEAFF.

V is TRBV19 and J is TRBJ2-7; 7 nucleotides align to TRBD2. Germline CDR1 and CDR2: LNHDA and SQIVND (reference sequence). V dropped 3 bases and J dropped 2; count of bases not matched to a gene: 7. The CDR3 extends over 15 amino acids. The CDR3 region has the DNA TGTGCCAGTAGTATTTTCGGGGGGAAGGCCTACGAGCAGTACTTC. Translation: CASSIFGGKAYEQYF.